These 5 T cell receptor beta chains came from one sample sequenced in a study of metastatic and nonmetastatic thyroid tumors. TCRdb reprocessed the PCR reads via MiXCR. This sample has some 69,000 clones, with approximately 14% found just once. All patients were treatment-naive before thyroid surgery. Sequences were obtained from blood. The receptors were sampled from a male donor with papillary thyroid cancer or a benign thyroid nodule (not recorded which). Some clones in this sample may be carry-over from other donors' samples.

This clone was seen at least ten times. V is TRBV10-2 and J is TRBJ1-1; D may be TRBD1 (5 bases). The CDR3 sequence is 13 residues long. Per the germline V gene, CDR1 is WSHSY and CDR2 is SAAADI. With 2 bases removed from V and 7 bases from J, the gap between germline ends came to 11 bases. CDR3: CASSEGQTYEAFF. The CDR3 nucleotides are TGCGCCAGCAGTGAGGGACAAACCTATGAAGCTTTCTTT.

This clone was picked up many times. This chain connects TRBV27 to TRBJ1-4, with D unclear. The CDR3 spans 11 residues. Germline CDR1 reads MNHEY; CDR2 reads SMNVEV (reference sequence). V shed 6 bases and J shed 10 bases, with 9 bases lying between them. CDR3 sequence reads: CASSTGRKLFF. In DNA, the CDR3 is TGTGCCAGCAGCACCGGTCGAAAACTGTTTTTT.

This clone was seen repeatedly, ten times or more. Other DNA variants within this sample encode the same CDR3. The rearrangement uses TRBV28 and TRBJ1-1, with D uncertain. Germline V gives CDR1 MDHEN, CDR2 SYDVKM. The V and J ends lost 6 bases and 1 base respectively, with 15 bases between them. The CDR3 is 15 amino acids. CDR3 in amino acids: CASSRWEGSNTEAFF. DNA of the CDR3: TGTGCCAGCAGCCGGTGGGAAGGGTCGAACACTGAAGCTTTCTTT.

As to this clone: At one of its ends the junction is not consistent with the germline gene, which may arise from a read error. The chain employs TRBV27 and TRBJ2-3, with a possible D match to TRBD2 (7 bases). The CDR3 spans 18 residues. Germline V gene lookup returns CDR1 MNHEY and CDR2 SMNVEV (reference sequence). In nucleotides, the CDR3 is TGTGCCAGCATTTTAAGTGGGAGGGGGGATTCCGGCACAGATACGCAGTATTTT. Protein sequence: CASILSGRGDSGTDTQYF.

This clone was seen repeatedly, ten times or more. CDR3 in DNA: TGCGCCAGCAGCTTGGCTGGCTCCTACAATGAGCAGTTCTTC. It yields the protein CASSLAGSYNEQFF. The J gene is TRBJ2-1, the V gene TRBV5-1, with D hard to call. Deletions cut 0 bases from V and 0 bases from J, with 4 bases between. Germline loops: CDR1 SGHRS, CDR2 YFSETQ. The CDR3 has 14 amino acids.